A single sample gave rise to the 27 T cell receptor beta chains below, sequenced in a study of blood T cell repertoires in COVID-19 (dated by TCRdb to between 2020 and 2021). The library came from the immunoSEQ multiplex PCR assay. This immuneACCESS table, as held by TCRdb, lists in-frame sequences with V and J called but not all clones. Of the missing ones, under half trace to an unresolved V gene in checked studies; the others have no known cause. The sample table records about 260,000 clones; around nine tenths of these occur just once. About 10% of the sample lies in the top ten. The sample was peripheral blood. The receptors shown here come from a man aged 35-49 years who had recovered from COVID-19.

This chain joins TRBV5-8 and TRBJ2-5; 10 nucleotides line up with TRBD1. The germline V gene has CDR1 SGHTS and CDR2 YDEGEE. CDR3 length: 17 amino acids. The trim removed 3 bases at V and 3 bases at J, leaving 11 bases unmatched. The CDR3 DNA reads TGTGCCAGCAGCTCGGGACAGGGGCGAGGTGTAAAAGAGACCCAGTACTTC. Its protein is CASSSGQGRGVKETQYF. The full variable domain, rest sourced from reference TRBV5-8 and TRBJ2-5, is EAGVTQSPTHLIKTRGQQATLRCSPISGHTSVYWYQQALGLGLQFLLWYDEGEERNRGNFPPRFSGRQFPNYSSELNVNALELEDSALYLCASSSGQGRGVKETQYFGPGTRLLVL.

This sequence joins TRBV3-1 (or the pseudogene TRBV3-2) and TRBJ1-2, with TRBD1 identical over 9 bases. The germline V gene has CDR1 LGHDT and CDR2 YNNKEL (reference sequence). The J segment lost 4 bases and the V segment lost 3 bases, leaving 6 bases of the junction unmatched. There are 15 residues in the CDR3. CDR3 residues: CASSHADRGGYGYTF. Here the CDR3 DNA reads TGTGCCAGCAGCCACGCGGACAGGGGAGGCTATGGCTACACCTTC.

The chain has TRBV7-8 and TRBJ1-1; TRBD1 aligns across 7 bases. Germline CDR1 is SGHVS and CDR2 is FQNEAQ. The J segment lost 5 bases and the V segment lost 1 base, leaving 7 bases of the junction unmatched. The CDR3 is made up of 15 amino acids. CDR3 loop: CASSLGQGYWTEAFF. CDR3 sequence (DNA): TGTGCCAGCAGCTTAGGACAGGGTTATTGGACTGAAGCTTTCTTT. Combining the CDR3 with reference TRBV7-8 and TRBJ1-1 gives the whole variable domain GAGVSQSPRYKVAKRGQDVALRCDPISGHVSLFWYQQALGQGPEFLTYFQNEAQLDKSGLPSDRFFAERPEGSVSTLKIQRTQQEDSAVYLCASSLGQGYWTEAFFGQGTRLTVV.

V usage is TRBV2 and J usage is TRBJ1-2; 9 bases fit TRBD1. Germline CDR1 is SNHLY and CDR2 is FYNNEI. The CDR3 sequence is 13 residues long. The V and J ends lost 6 bases and 6 bases, in that order; junction bases with no gene match: 5. The DNA for the CDR3 is TGTGCCAGCAGCCTACAGGGGGCTAATGGCTACACCTTC. This sequence encodes CASSLQGANGYTF.

The chain joins TRBV2 to TRBJ1-1; D is unclear. The germline CDR1 and CDR2 sequences are SNHLY and FYNNEI. There are 10 residues in the CDR3. Trimming shortened V by 4 bases and J by 11 bases, and 8 bases separated the two germline ends. The DNA of the CDR3 is TGTGCCAGCAGTGGACTTAGGGCTTTCTTT. Translation gives CASSGLRAFF. Based on the CDR3 plus reference TRBV2 and TRBJ1-1, the full variable domain is EPEVTQTPSHQVTQMGQEVILRCVPISNHLYFYWYRQILGQKVEFLVSFYNNEISEKSEIFDDQFSVERPDGSNFTLKIRSTKLEDSAMYFCASSGLRAFFGQGTRLTVV.

V usage is TRBV18 and J usage is TRBJ2-3, with D maybe TRBD1 (6 bases). Between the trimmed V and J ends, which lost 3 bases and 1 base, there was a span of 14 bases. The CDR3 extends over 16 amino acids. Germline values: CDR1 KGHSH, CDR2 LQKENI. Here the CDR3 reads CASSPGTPQGTDTQYF. The CDR3 DNA reads as TGTGCCAGCTCACCCGGGACACCCCAGGGCACAGATACGCAGTATTTT. Looking up the rest from reference TRBV18 and TRBJ2-3 gives the full variable domain: NAGVMQNPRHLVRRRGQEARLRCSPMKGHSHVYWYRQLPEEGLKFMVYLQKENIIDESGMPKERFSAEFPKEGPSILRIQQVVRGDSAAYFCASSPGTPQGTDTQYFGPGTRLTVL.

The CDR3 DNA reads as TGTGCCAGCAGTTCGACAGGGAATGGCTACACCTTC. It yields the protein CASSSTGNGYTF. The chain couples TRBV27 to TRBJ1-2; TRBD1 matches at 7 bases. Per germline, CDR1 MNHEY and CDR2 SMNVEV (reference sequence). The CDR3 covers 12 residues. The V gene end was trimmed by 4 bases and the J gene end by 6 bases; junction bases not matched to a gene: 2.

This clone appeared a single time. The genes are TRBV5-5 and TRBJ1-2; TRBD1 is a possible D gene (6 bases). CDR1 is SGHKS and CDR2 is YYEKEE in the germline V gene (reference sequence). This CDR3 contains 16 residues. V gave up 4 bases and J gave up 3 bases, with 19 bases separating them. The CDR3: CASSPRQARYDYGYTF. The CDR3 region has the DNA TGTGCCAGCAGCCCCCGACAGGCTCGTTACGACTATGGCTACACCTTC. Full variable domain (outside the CDR3, taken from reference TRBV5-5 and TRBJ1-2): DAGVTQSPTHLIKTRGQQVTLRCSPISGHKSVSWYQQVLGQGPQFIFQYYEKEERGRGNFPDRFSARQFPNYSSELNVNALLLGDSALYLCASSPRQARYDYGYTFGSGTRLTVV.

The chain couples TRBV4-3 to TRBJ2-1; 12 positions agree with TRBD2. Germline V gene lookup returns CDR1 LGHNA and CDR2 YSLEER. V lost 0 bases and J lost 8; bases outside the gene matches: 5. The CDR3 is 16 amino acids. CDR3 nucleotides: TGCGCCAGCAGCCAAGATCTAGCGGGAGGGCACTATGAGCAGTTCTTC. This codes for CASSQDLAGGHYEQFF.

The chain has TRBV14 and TRBJ2-7; TRBD1 is a possible D gene (5 bases). CDR1 and CDR2 from the germline V gene are SGHDN and FVKESK. Trimming stripped 1 base from V and 5 bases from J, with 12 bases between. The CDR3 length is 14 residues. CDR3 coding DNA: TGTGCCAGCAGCCAAGGACAGATCTTCCACGAGCAGTACTTC. Residues: CASSQGQIFHEQYF.

V is TRBV20-1 and J is TRBJ2-1, with TRBD2 matching over 13 bases. Germline trimming cut 3 bases from V and 10 bases from J; bases unmatched to any gene: 12. The CDR3 has 16 residues. Germline values: CDR1 DFQATT, CDR2 SNEGSKA (reference sequence). In DNA, the CDR3 is TGCAGTGCTAGTCTTGCCGGGACTAGCGGGGCGGCGGAGCAGTTCTTC. Its protein product is CSASLAGTSGAAEQFF.

This chain uses TRBV5-6 with TRBJ1-1, with TRBD1 as a possible D gene (6 bases). The CDR3 runs 14 residues. With 1 base removed from V and 1 base from J, the gap between germline ends came to 8 bases. Germline CDR1 and CDR2: SGHDT and YYEEEE. The CDR3 loop reads CASSLTGPNTEAFF. Here the CDR3 DNA reads TGTGCCAGCAGCTTGACAGGGCCGAACACTGAAGCTTTCTTT.

The chain is built from TRBV19 and TRBJ2-7; the match to TRBD1 covers 9 bases. The V gene end was trimmed by 3 bases and the J gene end by 6 bases; junction bases not matched to a gene: 12. CDR1 and CDR2 from the germline V gene are LNHDA and SQIVND (reference sequence). This CDR3 has 16 residues. CDR3 nucleotides: TGTGCCAGTAGTATTATCCCATCCGGGACAGGGAGCGAGCAGTACTTC. This sequence encodes CASSIIPSGTGSEQYF. Together with reference TRBV19 and TRBJ2-7, the CDR3 gives the full variable domain: DGGITQSPKYLFRKEGQNVTLSCEQNLNHDAMYWYRQDPGQGLRLIYYSQIVNDFQKGDIAEGYSVSREKKESFPLTVTSAQKNPTAFYLCASSIIPSGTGSEQYFGPGTRLTVT.

The chain couples TRBV6-2 or TRBV6-3 to TRBJ2-7; D perhaps matches TRBD1 (6 bases). This CDR3 has 15 amino acids. Germline V gene lookup returns CDR1 MNHEY and CDR2 SVGEGT. V was shortened by 5 bases and J by 3 bases, with 17 bases between the two germline ends. CDR3 protein: CASSHFQGKDYEQYF. In DNA, the CDR3 is TGTGCCAGCAGTCACTTCCAGGGGAAGGACTACGAGCAGTACTTC.

This clone was detected once. The chain recombines TRBV2 with TRBJ2-7; TRBD1 is a possible D gene (5 bases). Trimming stripped 5 bases from V and 2 bases from J, with 13 bases between. There are 14 residues in the CDR3. The germline V gene has CDR1 SNHLY and CDR2 FYNNEI. The DNA for the CDR3 is TGTGCCAGCAGTAAAGAGCAGGGTCCCTACGAGCAGTACTTC. Its translation: CASSKEQGPYEQYF.

The J gene is TRBJ1-1, the V gene TRBV13; 7 bases map to TRBD1. The CDR3 runs to 12 residues. CDR1 and CDR2 from the germline V gene are PRHDT and FYEKMQ (reference sequence). With 3 bases clipped from V and 8 bases from J, the junction kept 3 bases outside the gene matches. The CDR3 protein is CASSFEDREAFF. In nucleotides, the CDR3 is TGTGCCAGCAGCTTTGAGGACAGGGAAGCTTTCTTT.

The V and J genes are TRBV9 and TRBJ1-2, with 11 bases fitting TRBD1. V shed 3 bases, J shed 8 bases, and the junction held 9 bases outside the gene matches. The CDR3 covers 15 residues. CDR1 is SGDLS, CDR2 YYNGEE, per germline. CDR3 bases: TGTGCCAGCAGCGAAGCCGGGACAGGGGGGAGAGGCTACACCTTC. It codes for CASSEAGTGGRGYTF.

The rearrangement uses TRBV5-5 and TRBJ1-5, with D tentatively TRBD1 (6 bases). Germline-derived CDR1 and CDR2 are SGHKS and YYEKEE (reference sequence). The CDR3 runs to 15 residues. With 2 bases removed from V and 3 bases from J, the gap between germline ends came to 12 bases. The CDR3 DNA reads as TGTGCCAGCAGCTTCGGGCAGGGGAACAATCAGCCCCAGCATTTT. Residues: CASSFGQGNNQPQHF. The entire variable domain, with the rest obtained from reference TRBV5-5 and TRBJ1-5, is as follows: DAGVTQSPTHLIKTRGQQVTLRCSPISGHKSVSWYQQVLGQGPQFIFQYYEKEERGRGNFPDRFSARQFPNYSSELNVNALLLGDSALYLCASSFGQGNNQPQHFGDGTRLSIL.

The chain combines TRBV9 with TRBJ2-1; 9 nucleotides align to TRBD2. Germline CDR1 SGDLS, CDR2 YYNGEE. This CDR3 has 15 residues. V dropped 1 base and J dropped 8; count of bases not matched to a gene: 7. This CDR3 is CASSVRGRGGDEQFF. The CDR3 bases are TGTGCCAGCAGCGTAAGAGGGCGGGGGGGGGATGAGCAGTTCTTC. The entire variable domain, with the rest obtained from reference TRBV9 and TRBJ2-1, is as follows: DSGVTQTPKHLITATGQRVTLRCSPRSGDLSVYWYQQSLDQGLQFLIQYYNGEERAKGNILERFSAQQFPDLHSELNLSSLELGDSALYFCASSVRGRGGDEQFFGPGTRLTVL.

V and J are TRBV7-8 and TRBJ2-5; 8 nucleotides align to TRBD1. The CDR3 covers 15 residues. In germline, CDR1 is SGHVS, CDR2 FQNEAQ. The J segment lost 3 bases and the V segment lost 4 bases, leaving 7 bases of the junction unmatched. The CDR3 is CASSYDRGPKETQYF. CDR3 bases: TGTGCCAGCAGCTATGACAGGGGCCCCAAAGAGACCCAGTACTTC.

The rearrangement joins TRBV4-1 to TRBJ2-3; tentative D call: TRBD2 (6 bases). Germline CDR1 is MGHRA and CDR2 is YSYEKL. Trimming removed 2 bases from V and 0 bases from J, with 12 bases in between. The CDR3 extends over 16 amino acids. CDR3 residues: CASSQSRGSSTDTQYF. In DNA form, the CDR3 reads TGCGCCAGCAGCCAATCACGGGGGTCTAGCACAGATACGCAGTATTTT.

This chain links TRBV6-6 with TRBJ1-1; D might be TRBD1 (6 bases). Germline loops: CDR1 MNHNY, CDR2 SVGAGI (reference sequence). V gave up 7 bases and J gave up 5 bases, with 23 bases separating them. The CDR3 consists of 16 residues. CDR3 sequence (DNA): TGTGCCAGCATACCCTTTTCAGGGGCGCAGAAAACTGAAGCTTTCTTT. Its translation is CASIPFSGAQKTEAFF.

The chain couples TRBV9 to TRBJ2-1; a weak D match, TRBD1 (5 bases). Germline CDR1 is SGDLS and CDR2 is YYNGEE. Trimming stripped 0 bases from V and 8 bases from J, with 18 bases between. CDR3 length: 16 residues. CDR3 protein: CASSVELGAAWDEQFF. For the CDR3, the DNA is TGTGCCAGCAGCGTAGAATTAGGGGCCGCCTGGGATGAGCAGTTCTTC.

The gene calls are TRBV7-6 and TRBJ2-1; tentative D call: TRBD2 (6 bases). The ends were cut back, 0 bases at V and 9 bases at J, with 15 bases in the middle. The length of the CDR3 is 15 residues. Germline V CDR1 and CDR2: SGHVS, FNYEAQ. CDR3 coding DNA: TGTGCCAGCAGCTTAGCGGGGGGACCCTGGGGTGAGCAGTTCTTC. Translating it yields CASSLAGGPWGEQFF.

This chain connects TRBV19 to TRBJ1-5, with D uncertain. V shed 0 bases and J shed 2 bases, with 8 bases lying between them. This CDR3 is 15 amino acids long. Germline CDR1 reads LNHDA; CDR2 reads SQIVND (reference sequence). The CDR3 coding sequence is TGTGCCAGTAGTATAGAGGGGAGAGGCAATCAGCCCCAGCATTTT. It specifies CASSIEGRGNQPQHF.

The V and J genes are TRBV11-3 and TRBJ2-3; 7 nucleotides match TRBD2. The length of the CDR3 is 16 residues. With V trimmed by 5 bases and J by 0 bases, 8 bases remained unmatched. The germline V gene encodes CDR1 SGHNT and CDR2 YENEEA. CDR3 bases: TGTGCCAGCAGCCTAACACGGACTAGGAGCACAGATACGCAGTATTTT. As protein: CASSLTRTRSTDTQYF.

V and J are TRBV11-2 and TRBJ2-2; 7 bases align to TRBD2. J lost 7 bases, V lost 3 bases, and 2 bases had no gene match. CDR3 length: 13 residues. CDR1 is SGHAT, CDR2 FQNNGV, per germline. CDR3 protein: CASSFSSGGELFF. As DNA, the CDR3 is TGTGCCAGCAGCTTCTCTAGCGGCGGGGAGCTGTTTTTT. Together with reference TRBV11-2 and TRBJ2-2, the CDR3 gives the full variable domain: EAGVAQSPRYKIIEKRQSVAFWCNPISGHATLYWYQQILGQGPKLLIQFQNNGVVDDSQLPKDRFSAERLKGVDSTLKIQPAKLEDSAVYLCASSFSSGGELFFGEGSRLTVL.